This TCR beta chain was captured by sequencing in a study of CD8 T cells in Susac syndrome. Study-level findings and limits: The study's TCR sequencing and HLA analysis covered a relatively small number of individuals, and the study acknowledged this.

Details on this clonotype: Its antigen is not identified.

TEMRA cells were FACS-enriched, unlike CD8+ and CD4+ T cells, which were negatively isolated. There are 13 residues in the CDR3. Germline values: CDR1 SEHNR, CDR2 FQNEAQ (reference sequence). V was pared by 1 base and J by 0 bases, with 1 base between. The RNA input was about 0.5 to 1 ug, and it was reverse transcribed with random hexamers. immunoSEQ multiplex PCR amplified TCR beta CDR3 across 54 Vbeta, 13 Jbeta. One entry per CDR3 protein, called by TCRdb with MiXCR from the immunoSEQ multiplex PCR reads. Counted here are about 180,000 distinct CDR3 sequences, around 96% occurring once; the ten biggest clones make up about 0.15%.

The V and J genes are TRBV7-9 and TRBJ1-5; D is unresolved. The specimen was CD8+ T cells from PBMCs. The TCR comes from a human donor with multiple sclerosis. Written as DNA, the CDR3 is TGTGCCAGCAGCTTAGATAGCAATCAGCCCCAGCATTTT. Protein: CASSLDSNQPQHF.